This record looks at one T cell receptor beta chain sequence and its context. This receptor's antigen is unknown. No much larger clone exists at a distance of one base, and base qualities are not known. These data come from a study of blood T cells in healthy people across ages (dated by TCRdb to the mid-2010s). Broadly, across the study: In model experiments, roughly one uniquely barcoded TCR beta cDNA molecule per two T cells was captured by template switching. Two additional independent replicas of 1 million unique cDNA reads from the same blood draw were analyzed for two donors (one aged 18 to 29 and one aged 80 or older). Donors were grouped into four age groups: young (average roughly 15 years), middle-aged (about 40), aged (62) and long-lived (just over 80). Donors of different ages were randomly distributed across sequencing lanes to avoid experimental bias. Using deep sequencing normalized with unique cDNA molecular identifiers, the study measured how TCR beta repertoire diversity changes with age. Summary of the overall study and its limitations: Observed TCR beta diversity per million T cells fell roughly linearly with age, and a significant reduction was already apparent by age around 40. Estimates of total diversity from one million sequenced T cells were regarded as lower bounds and underestimates. Because the CMV infection status of the donors was unknown, age-related changes in expanded clonotypes may potentially have been confounded. The long-lived group showed more naive CD4+ T cells, fewer expanded clones and increased TCR diversity than the aged group, suggesting age selection. The percentage of naive T cells measured by flow cytometry correlated strongly with observed TCR beta diversity. Bulk unsorted PBMC profiling prevented conclusive comparison of naive and antigen-experienced compartments.

The donors were a few dozen Caucasian individuals from Russia, aged roughly 6 to 100 years, who were systemically healthy. Roughly 10 milliliters of peripheral blood were drawn from each donor into EDTA-treated Vacutainer tubes. Ficoll-Paque density-gradient centrifugation was used to isolate PBMCs, with at least 6 million per sample. Trizol reagent was used to extract total RNA from PBMCs, with at least 5 micrograms per sample. For every donor, flow cytometry on a PBMC aliquot measured the percentage of naive CD45RAhigh/CD27high T cells. Receptors were amplified or captured by 5' RACE. For sequencing, an Illumina HiSeq 2500 was employed. The second PCR ran for about 7 to 11 cycles and used a J-beta primer mix along with a sample-barcoded 5' primer. Each TCR beta cDNA molecule received a unique molecular identifier from a template-switch 5' adaptor carrying 12 random nucleotides. Each sample yielded at least 2.5 million CDR3-containing paired-end reads. First-strand cDNA was synthesized from all RNA with the Mint cDNA synthesis kit, primed by a TRBC-specific oligonucleotide. Following uracil-DNA glycosylase treatment, all cDNA underwent a first 18-cycle PCR with the universal primers M1SS and BC2_uni_R. The published analysis was carried out like this. For normalization, 1 million high-quality reads were randomly selected from each sample, with every read carrying a distinct molecular identifier. Instead of being binned into consensus sequences, reads that shared molecular identifiers were thrown out. MiTCR, with a Q25 quality threshold and the strictest error-elimination algorithm, was used for CDR3 identification, clonotype clustering and error correction. A nonparametric unseen species model with Euler transformation was used to estimate a lower bound on total TCR beta diversity. TCRdb passed the public sequencing reads through fastp at Q25 and MiXCR, retaining productive beta sequences. Rows with one shared CDR3 protein collapse into an entry with the most common genes and DNA. V and J calls and clone size were set by TCRdb, not the authors. The sample data list hundreds of thousands of distinct CDR3 sequences, and 29% of these were observed just once. 15% to 20% of the sample belongs to the ten largest clones.

The germline V gene gives CDR1 as MNHNS and CDR2 as SASEGT. Including cysteine and phenylalanine, the CDR3 has 12 amino acids. Just CDR3 DNA is preserved here, 36 bases in frame from base 1. Trimming at the junction amounts to 5 bases on V and 6 bases on J, and the germline ends lie 9 bases apart. The sequenced sample consisted of blood. This chain joins TRBV6-1 to TRBJ2-3; the D gene is not confidently resolved. The sequence came from a woman of 80 years or more in good health. At the DNA level, the sequence is TGTGCCAGCAGTCCACTTCGGGATACGCAGTATTTT. This translates into CASSPLRDTQYF.